These 28 T cell receptor beta chains originate from one sample sequenced in a study of cytomegalovirus exposure and HLA in healthy donors. Primers: 60 Vbeta forward and 13 Jbeta reverse. Generated by immunoSEQ multiplex PCR, the TCRdb table keeps only in-frame clones and is missing some. The sample consists of over 150,000 clones, around four fifths of them appearing once. The sample comprised PBMCs. Source of these receptors: a man aged 45-65 years in good health and CMV-seronegative.

This clone was observed once. One end of the junction does not line up with germline, which may come from a read error. The genes are TRBV7-9 and TRBJ2-1, with TRBD2 identical over 10 bases. This CDR3 is 15 amino acids long. Germline V gene data show CDR1 as SEHNR and CDR2 as FQNEAQ (reference sequence). CDR3 in DNA: TGTTCCAGCAGCTCAGGACTAGCGGCCTACAATGAGCAGTTCTTC. It codes for CSSSSGLAAYNEQFF.

On this clone: One end of the junction does not line up with germline, which may come from a read error. This rearrangement joins TRBV7-9 to TRBJ2-7, with D unresolved. The length of the CDR3 is 12 residues. Germline values: CDR1 SEHNR, CDR2 FQNEAQ (reference sequence). The CDR3 spells CSSSLAGYEQYF. In nucleotides, the CDR3 is TGTTCCAGCAGCTTGGCAGGCTACGAGCAGTACTTC.

This clone has only one observation. The gene calls are TRBV9 and TRBJ2-5, with 10 bases that match TRBD2. The V gene's germline CDR1 is SGDLS and CDR2 YYNGEE. The CDR3 runs to 16 residues. V was clipped by 0 bases and J by 7 bases; unmatched bases: 9. The CDR3: CASSVGASGSDGTQYF. CDR3 nucleotides: TGTGCCAGCAGCGTAGGGGCTAGCGGGAGTGATGGGACCCAGTACTTC.

As to this clone: Other DNA sequences in this specimen translate into the identical CDR3. This chain links TRBV6-5 with TRBJ2-7; 12 bases map to TRBD2. Per germline, CDR1 MNHEY and CDR2 SVGAGI. This CDR3 has 15 amino acids. The V gene end was trimmed by 0 bases and the J gene end by 4 bases; junction bases not matched to a gene: 1. The CDR3 spells CASSYSLAGGYEQYF. CDR3 DNA: TGTGCCAGCAGTTACTCGCTAGCGGGAGGGTACGAGCAGTACTTC.

The rearrangement links TRBV6-6 to TRBJ1-2; 9 bases fit TRBD1. V gave up 0 bases and J gave up 6 bases; unmatched junction bases: 8. Germline lookup yields CDR1 MNHNY and CDR2 SVGAGI (reference sequence). The CDR3 sequence is 16 residues long. CDR3 nucleotides: TGTGCCAGCAGTTACTCGGGACAGGGATTAGAAGATGGCTACACCTTC. Translating gives CASSYSGQGLEDGYTF.

CDR3: CSVEGGGPWTNQPQHF. The DNA of the CDR3 is TGCAGCGTTGAAGGGGGGGGCCCCTGGACGAATCAGCCCCAGCATTTT. The V gene is TRBV29-1, the J gene TRBJ1-5, with D possibly matching TRBD1 (6 bases). Germline lookup yields CDR1 SQVTM and CDR2 ANQGSEA. The V and J ends lost 1 base and 4 bases respectively, with 17 bases between them. The CDR3 covers 16 residues.

V is TRBV9 and J is TRBJ1-6, with no clear D. Germline V gene lookup returns CDR1 SGDLS and CDR2 YYNGEE. The V end lost 0 bases, the J end lost 10 bases, and 5 bases lay between the germline ends. CDR3 size: 12 residues. The CDR3 sequence is CASSVVASPLHF. The CDR3 bases are TGTGCCAGCAGCGTAGTAGCCTCACCCCTCCACTTT.

The CDR3 here is CASSHSLLRNRYNEQFF. The CDR3, as DNA: TGTGCCAGCAGCCACTCCCTCCTCCGCAACCGGTACAATGAGCAGTTCTTC. The chain links TRBV14 to TRBJ2-1, with unresolved D. This CDR3 comprises 17 residues. The V gene lost 3 bases and the J gene lost 4 bases, with 19 bases spanning the gap. Germline V gene lookup returns CDR1 SGHDN and CDR2 FVKESK.

This clone was counted between two and nine times. V usage is TRBV4-3 and J usage is TRBJ2-7, with TRBD1 matching 8 bases. This CDR3 has 15 residues. With 2 bases clipped from V and 4 bases from J, the junction kept 7 bases outside the gene matches. CDR1 is LGHNA and CDR2 is YSLEER in the germline V gene. In DNA form, the CDR3 reads TGCGCCAGCAGCCAACAAAGACAGGGGTCTTACGAGCAGTACTTC. Translating gives CASSQQRQGSYEQYF.

The V and J genes are TRBV6-6 and TRBJ2-2; D perhaps matches TRBD2 (6 bases). This CDR3 has 15 amino acids. The V gene lost 6 bases and the J gene lost 5 bases, with 16 bases spanning the gap. Germline V gene sequence: CDR1 MNHNY, CDR2 SVGAGI (reference sequence). The DNA of the CDR3 is TGTGCCAGCAGCTACGGGCGGAGGGGTACCGGGGAGCTGTTTTTT. Translating gives CASSYGRRGTGELFF.

Only a few counts were recorded for this clone. The V and J genes are TRBV7-2 and TRBJ2-1, with TRBD2 matching over 10 bases. CDR1 is SGHTA, CDR2 FQGNSA, per germline. The CDR3 totals 13 residues. The trim removed 5 bases at V and 7 bases at J, leaving 2 bases unmatched. This chain's CDR3 is CASSSGRANEQFF. CDR3 sequence (DNA): TGTGCCAGCAGCAGCGGGAGGGCAAATGAGCAGTTCTTC. Full variable domain (outside the CDR3, taken from reference TRBV7-2 and TRBJ2-1): GAGVSQSPSNKVTEKGKDVELRCDPISGHTALYWYRQSLGQGLEFLIYFQGNSAPDKSGLPSDRFSAERTGGSVSTLTIQRTQQEDSAVYLCASSSGRANEQFFGPGTRLTVL.

The genes are TRBV5-3 and TRBJ1-5, with 9 bases that match TRBD1. TRBV5-3 carries the ORF label, with uncertain function. This CDR3 has 15 residues. The V gene end was trimmed by 0 bases and the J gene end by 7 bases; junction bases not matched to a gene: 5. The CDR3 DNA reads as TGTGCCAGAAGCTTGGTGCGGGACAGGGTCCAGCCCCAGCATTTT. Its translation is CARSLVRDRVQPQHF.

This clone turned up a few times. The DNA of the CDR3 is TGTGCCAGCAGCGATGCCGGGGGGTTAAATGAAAAACTGTTTTTT. It specifies CASSDAGGLNEKLFF. This chain uses TRBV7-9 with TRBJ1-4; TRBD1 might be the D (5 bases). The CDR3 contains 15 residues. With 5 bases removed from V and 5 bases from J, the gap between germline ends came to 15 bases. The germline CDR1 and CDR2 sequences are SEHNR and FQNEAQ (reference sequence).

The genes are TRBV28 and TRBJ1-5, with TRBD1 matching over 8 bases. This CDR3 has 14 amino acids. Trimming removed 6 bases from V and 5 bases from J; junction bases left unmatched: 6. Germline lookup yields CDR1 MDHEN and CDR2 SYDVKM. CDR3 in DNA: TGTGCCAGCAGCCCCGGACAGGGAGATCAGCCCCAGCATTTT. Its translation is CASSPGQGDQPQHF.

Concerning this clone itself: The junction does not match germline at one end; this may be a read error. This chain connects TRBV7-3 to TRBJ1-1; no reliable D call. CDR3 length: 14 amino acids. CDR1 and CDR2 from the germline V gene are SGHTA and FQGTGA. In nucleotides, the CDR3 is TGTACCAGCAGCCCCGGGAGGATGAACACTGAAGCTTTCTTT. Amino acid sequence: CTSSPGRMNTEAFF.

The chain recombines TRBV30 with TRBJ2-7; TRBD2 is a possible D gene (5 bases). The CDR3 is 13 residues long. V lost 2 bases and J 0 bases, leaving 8 bases between the germline ends. Germline V gives CDR1 GTSNPN, CDR2 SVGIG (reference sequence). The CDR3 loop reads CAWSYGISYEQYF. The CDR3 nucleotides read TGTGCCTGGAGTTACGGGATCTCCTACGAGCAGTACTTC. The full variable domain, completed using reference TRBV30 and TRBJ2-7, is SQTIHQWPATLVQPVGSPLSLECTVEGTSNPNLYWYRQAAGRGLQLLFYSVGIGQISSEVPQNLSASRPQDRQFILSSKKLLLSDSGFYLCAWSYGISYEQYFGPGTRLTVT.

This chain links TRBV7-6 with TRBJ2-1; D is ambiguous. This CDR3 spans 14 amino acids. V was clipped by 5 bases and J by 2 bases, with 10 bases between them. Germline V gene lookup returns CDR1 SGHVS and CDR2 FNYEAQ. The CDR3 region is CASSLPLPYNEQFF. For the CDR3, the DNA is TGTGCCAGCAGCCTCCCCCTTCCCTACAATGAGCAGTTCTTC.

This clone was counted a single time. The gene calls are TRBV20-1 and TRBJ2-1; no definite D call. CDR1 is DFQATT, CDR2 SNEGSKA, per germline (reference sequence). This CDR3 comprises 11 residues. Trimming took 6 bases from V and 9 from J, leaving 12 bases between them. CDR3 region: CSALRGPEQFF. DNA for the CDR3: TGCAGTGCGCTGAGAGGCCCTGAGCAGTTCTTC.

This chain links TRBV7-2 with TRBJ2-7; 7 nucleotides match TRBD2. V trimming: 0 bases; J trimming: 6 bases; junction bases outside the gene matches: 5. Germline assignment: CDR1 SGHTA and CDR2 FQGNSA. CDR3 length: 14 amino acids. The CDR3 sequence is CASSLAGLEGEQYF. The CDR3 nucleotides read TGTGCCAGCAGCTTAGCCGGACTAGAGGGCGAGCAGTACTTC.

The J gene is TRBJ2-3, the V gene TRBV7-3; D gene uncertain. CDR3 length: 17 amino acids. Germline V gene lookup returns CDR1 SGHTA and CDR2 FQGTGA. The V and J ends lost 0 bases and 1 base respectively, with 14 bases between them. The CDR3, as DNA: TGTGCCAGCAGCTTAACGGGCAGTCCAGCAGGCACAGATACGCAGTATTTT. It yields the protein CASSLTGSPAGTDTQYF. The variable domain in full, completed from reference TRBV7-3 and TRBJ2-3, reads GAGVSQTPSNKVTEKGKYVELRCDPISGHTALYWYRQSLGQGPEFLIYFQGTGAADDSGLPNDRFFAVRPEGSVSTLKIQRTERGDSAVYLCASSLTGSPAGTDTQYFGPGTRLTVL.

The J gene is TRBJ1-2, the V gene TRBV6-5, with D possibly matching TRBD1 (5 bases). The CDR3 runs 12 residues. Germline V gene data show CDR1 as MNHEY and CDR2 as SVGAGI. V dropped 5 bases and J dropped 6 bases, with 10 bases sitting between them. In nucleotides, the CDR3 is TGTGCCAGCAGTCCTCAGGGCAATGGCTACACCTTC. Protein sequence: CASSPQGNGYTF.

The chain has TRBV7-8 and TRBJ1-4; 8 bases match TRBD1. Trimming took 0 bases from V and 8 from J; bases not matched to a gene: 8. The CDR3 loop spans 16 amino acids. Germline lookup yields CDR1 SGHVS and CDR2 FQNEAQ. CDR3: CASSLARSTGGEKLFF. The DNA for the CDR3 is TGTGCCAGCAGCTTAGCGCGTAGTACAGGGGGAGAAAAACTGTTTTTT. The full variable domain, completed using reference TRBV7-8 and TRBJ1-4, is GAGVSQSPRYKVAKRGQDVALRCDPISGHVSLFWYQQALGQGPEFLTYFQNEAQLDKSGLPSDRFFAERPEGSVSTLKIQRTQQEDSAVYLCASSLARSTGGEKLFFGSGTQLSVL.

The CDR3 spells CAGVGTDTQYF. The CDR3 DNA reads as TGTGCGGGAGTGGGCACAGATACGCAGTATTTT. This rearrangement joins TRBV30 to TRBJ2-3; D is perhaps TRBD2 (5 bases). CDR1 and CDR2 (germline): GTSNPN, SVGIG (reference sequence). The CDR3 spans 11 residues. The variable domain in full, completed from reference TRBV30 and TRBJ2-3, reads SQTIHQWPATLVQPVGSPLSLECTVEGTSNPNLYWYRQAAGRGLQLLFYSVGIGQISSEVPQNLSASRPQDRQFILSSKKLLLSDSGFYLCAGVGTDTQYFGPGTRLTVL.

This clone was picked up a small number of times. The V gene is TRBV11-1, the J gene TRBJ2-2; 10 bases are shared with TRBD2. Trimming removed 5 bases from V and 5 bases from J; junction bases left unmatched: 8. Germline lookup yields CDR1 SGHAT and CDR2 FQDESV (reference sequence). The CDR3 spans 16 residues. The CDR3 protein is CASSLVLAGVTGELFF. CDR3 in DNA: TGTGCCAGCAGCCTAGTTCTAGCGGGGGTAACCGGGGAGCTGTTTTTT.

The chain employs TRBV2 and TRBJ2-6, with 8 positions matching TRBD2. CDR1 SNHLY and CDR2 FYNNEI come from the germline V gene. After removal of 8 bases from V and 1 base from J, the junction contained 7 bases not matched to a gene. CDR3 length equals 16 residues. The CDR3 spells CASWYGGASGANVLTF. CDR3 DNA: TGTGCCAGCTGGTACGGGGGGGCTTCTGGGGCCAACGTCCTGACTTTC.

The CDR3 DNA is TGTGCCAGCAGTGAGAGGGCCTTTGGTGAAAAACTGTTTTTT. Translating gives CASSERAFGEKLFF. V gene TRBV6-1 combines with J gene TRBJ1-4; D is unclear. V dropped 3 bases and J dropped 7 bases, with 12 bases sitting between them. Germline assignment: CDR1 MNHNS and CDR2 SASEGT. This CDR3 region has 14 residues.

The V and J genes are TRBV5-6 and TRBJ2-7, with TRBD1 matching 7 bases. The V gene end was trimmed by 3 bases and the J gene end by 4 bases; junction bases not matched to a gene: 7. This CDR3 has 14 residues. Germline lookup yields CDR1 SGHDT and CDR2 YYEEEE. CDR3 loop: CASSSRTGRYEQYF. Here the CDR3 DNA reads TGTGCCAGCAGCTCGCGGACAGGCCGGTACGAGCAGTACTTC.

The chain combines TRBV7-3 with TRBJ2-2, with TRBD2 matching over 11 bases. The germline V gene has CDR1 SGHTA and CDR2 FQGTGA. The CDR3 contains 16 residues. Losses at the gene ends were 0 bases for V and 6 bases for J; bases not matched to a gene: 3. DNA of the CDR3: TGTGCCAGCAGCTTAACAACTAGCGGGAGTTCCGGGGAGCTGTTTTTT. Its protein product is CASSLTTSGSSGELFF.